The 2 T cell receptor beta chains given below trace back to one sample, sequenced in a study of blood T cell repertoires in COVID-19. Clones were read by immunoSEQ multiplex PCR, and TCRdb kept only the in-frame ones, dropping some. This repertoire shows roughly 230,000 clones, approximately 85% found once; its top ten account for approximately 6.6%. The material sequenced was PBMCs or T cells enriched from blood (not recorded which). These receptors all stem from a woman aged 45-65 years who had been exposed to COVID-19.

This clone was counted ten times or more. This CDR3 is also generated by other DNA sequences in the sample. V gene TRBV3-1 (or the pseudogene TRBV3-2) combines with J gene TRBJ2-2; possibly TRBD2 for D (6 bases). The V gene's germline CDR1 is LGHDT and CDR2 YNNKEL (reference sequence). This CDR3 has 17 amino acids. The V and J ends lost 1 base and 5 bases respectively, with 17 bases between them. CDR3 region: CASSQVEGPGYTGELFF. The CDR3, as DNA: TGTGCCAGCAGCCAAGTGGAGGGGCCCGGGTATACCGGGGAGCTGTTTTTT.

This sequence joins TRBV7-2 and TRBJ1-2; 8 bases match TRBD1. Germline V lookup: CDR1 SGHTA, CDR2 FQGNSA. This CDR3 region has 13 residues. V shed 4 bases, J shed 7 bases, and the junction held 5 bases outside the gene matches. In DNA form, the CDR3 reads TGTGCCAGCAGCTCTCAGGGGGCTAGTGGCTACACCTTC. It is translated as CASSSQGASGYTF.